What follows is one T cell receptor beta chain and its context. Germline CDR1 reads SQVTM; CDR2 reads ANQGSEA. The ends were cut back, 5 bases at V and 8 bases at J, with 9 bases in the middle. The CDR3 consists of 11 residues. Using its own MiXCR run on the 5' RACE reads, TCRdb lists one record per CDR3 protein. The sample records about 130,000 distinct CDR3 sequences, over 8% being singletons. The sample originates from a study of T cells after yellow fever vaccination. The sequence was collected from a man aged 18-30 years who received the YFV17D yellow fever vaccine. The starting material was CD8+ T cells sorted from PBMCs, obtained on the day of the yellow fever booster vaccination. This chain connects TRBV29-1 to TRBJ1-4; the D gene is possibly TRBD1 (5 bases). CDR3: CSVQGGEKLFF. CDR3 DNA: TGCAGCGTTCAGGGCGGGGAAAAACTGTTTTTT.